The rows below give T cell receptor beta chains drawn from one sample of a study of T cell responses to AZD1222 COVID-19 vaccine. Assay: immunoSEQ multiplex PCR; the TCRdb copy retains only in-frame clones and omits some. The profile covers some 150,000 clones, with approximately 83% appearing a single time and more than 7% taken by the ten largest. Sample: peripheral blood, taken on day 0 of AZD1222 vaccination. The receptors were sampled from an adult in good health. Both conserved end residues are part of each CDR3. The order of the fields is J gene, clone size, V gene, D gene, CDR3 protein, CDR3 DNA. A D gene is named only where the DNA matches it firmly. Some rows have no size entry. The others give once, few or many, or a class for an expanded clone.

TRBJ2-5 | NA | TRBV18 | NA | CASSLRLAETQYF | TGTGCCAGCTCACTGCGGCTAGCGGAGACCCAGTACTTC
TRBJ2-3 | NA | TRBV6-5 | NA | CASSYFPTGGTLYQYF | TGTGCCAGCAGTTACTTTCCGACCGGCGGGACCTTATACCAGTATTTT
TRBJ1-4 | NA | TRBV9 | TRBD1 | CASSVQGAPNEKLFF | TGTGCCAGCAGCGTACAGGGGGCGCCGAATGAAAAACTGTTTTTT
TRBJ2-7 | NA | TRBV7-8 | NA | CASSLDYPYEQYF | TGTGCCAGCAGTTTGGACTATCCCTACGAGCAGTACTTC
TRBJ1-3 | NA | TRBV3-1/TRBV3-2 | NA | CASSRSGTAGNTIYF | TGTGCCAGCAGTCGATCCGGGACGGCTGGAAACACCATATATTTT
TRBJ1-4 | once | TRBV12-3/TRBV12-4 | NA | CASSFRNEKLFF | TGTGCCAGCAGTTTTAGAAATGAAAAACTGTTTTTT
TRBJ2-7 | NA | TRBV27 | NA | CASSLIGAGIYEQYF | TGTGCCAGCAGTTTAATCGGGGCCGGAATATACGAGCAGTACTTC
TRBJ1-5 | NA | TRBV12-3/TRBV12-4 | NA | CASRAEGNQPQHF | TGTGCCAGCAGGGCGGAAGGTAATCAGCCCCAGCATTTT
TRBJ2-1 | NA | TRBV2 | NA | CASSENYPREQFF | TGTGCCAGCAGTGAAAACTACCCAAGGGAGCAGTTCTTC
TRBJ2-7 | NA | TRBV12-3/TRBV12-4 | NA | CASSLGYEQYF | TGTGCCAGCAGTTTGGGTTACGAGCAGTACTTC
TRBJ1-6 | NA | TRBV5-6 | NA | CASSLPPSDSNSPLHF | TGTGCCAGCAGCTTGCCCCCGTCGGACAGTAATTCACCCCTCCACTTT
TRBJ2-7 | NA | TRBV7-2 | NA | CASSSRGSGTYEQYF | TGTGCCAGCAGCTCCCGGGGTTCAGGTACCTACGAGCAGTACTTC
TRBJ2-1 | NA | TRBV27 | TRBD1 | CASSSGQGKQFF | TGTGCCAGCAGTTCCGGACAGGGGAAGCAGTTCTTC
TRBJ2-3 | NA | TRBV5-8 | NA | CASSPTGRDRGLYF | TGTGCCAGCAGCCCGACCGGACGCGATCGGGGGCTGTATTTT
TRBJ2-3 | NA | TRBV5-1 | TRBD2 | CASSLSPQRGGTDTQYF | TGCGCCAGCAGCTTGTCCCCTCAGCGGGGCGGGACAGATACGCAGTATTTT
TRBJ1-5 | NA | TRBV5-4 | NA | CASSLAGTSFQPQHF | TGTGCCAGCAGCTTGGCAGGGACAAGCTTCCAGCCCCAGCATTTT
TRBJ2-5 | NA | TRBV6-2/TRBV6-3 | TRBD2 | CASSRTSGGQETQYF | TGTGCCAGCAGTAGGACTAGCGGGGGCCAAGAGACCCAGTACTTC
TRBJ2-7 | NA | TRBV5-1 | NA | CASSLGGNYEQYF | TGCGCCAGCAGCTTGGGAGGAAACTACGAGCAGTACTTC
TRBJ1-1 | NA | TRBV12-3/TRBV12-4 | NA | CASSFNRNTEAFF | TGTGCCAGCAGTTTCAATAGGAACACTGAAGCTTTCTTT
TRBJ2-5 | NA | TRBV5-4 | TRBD1 | CASSGTGLQETQYF | TGTGCCAGCAGCGGGACAGGCCTCCAAGAGACCCAGTACTTC
TRBJ2-2 | once | TRBV29-1 | TRBD2 | CSAVTSRELFF | TGCAGCGCAGTGACTAGCCGGGAGCTGTTTTTT
TRBJ1-2 | NA | TRBV28 | TRBD1 | CASSSPIHRGRDYGYTF | TGTGCCAGCAGTTCCCCGATTCACAGGGGGCGCGACTATGGCTACACCTTC
TRBJ2-1 | few | TRBV3-1/TRBV3-2 | NA | CASRGEPDNEQFF | TGTGCCAGCCGTGGCGAACCTGACAATGAGCAGTTCTTC
TRBJ1-5 | NA | TRBV12-3/TRBV12-4 | NA | CASSLEGIQPQHF | TGTGCCAGCAGTTTAGAGGGAATCCAGCCCCAGCATTTT
TRBJ2-1 | once | TRBV5-4 | TRBD2 | CASSLVAGDRGEQFF | TGTGCCAGCAGCTTGGTTGCGGGGGACCGGGGTGAGCAGTTCTTC
TRBJ2-7 | NA | TRBV19 | NA | CASSIRTSYEQYF | TGTGCCAGTAGTATAAGGACATCTTACGAGCAGTACTTC
TRBJ1-5 | NA | TRBV7-9 | NA | CASSLAGMQPQHF | TGTGCCAGCAGCTTAGCGGGAATGCAGCCCCAGCATTTT
TRBJ2-3 | few | TRBV27 | NA | CASSSLDGPDTQYF | TGTGCCAGCAGTTCGCTGGACGGCCCGGATACGCAGTATTTT
TRBJ1-5 | NA | TRBV7-8 | NA | CASTMYGQPQHF | TGTGCCAGCACGATGTATGGTCAGCCCCAGCATTTT
TRBJ2-3 | NA | TRBV11-2 | NA | CASSLFFRTDTQYF | TGTGCCAGCAGCTTATTTTTCCGCACAGATACGCAGTATTTT
TRBJ1-4 | NA | TRBV4-1 | NA | CASSQKTGQGGLFF | TGCGCCAGCAGCCAAAAAACGGGGCAGGGCGGTCTGTTTTTT
TRBJ2-7 | few | TRBV5-1 | NA | CASSSGQTYEQYF | TGCGCCAGCAGCTCCGGACAAACCTACGAGCAGTACTTC
TRBJ2-6 | NA | TRBV6-5 | NA | CASSYTGANVLTF | TGTGCCAGCAGTTATACTGGGGCCAACGTCCTGACTTTC
TRBJ2-7 | NA | TRBV7-8 | NA | CASSLATAPTGTPSSYEQYF | TGTGCCAGCAGCTTAGCCACTGCCCCTACCGGGACACCCAGCTCCTACGAGCAGTACTTC
TRBJ1-2 | NA | TRBV19 | NA | CASQKEANYGYTF | TGTGCCAGCCAGAAAGAAGCTAACTATGGCTACACCTTC
TRBJ2-1 | NA | TRBV10-1 | TRBD2 | CASSLPSGGRDEQFF | TGCGCCAGCAGTCTTCCTAGCGGGGGGCGCGATGAGCAGTTCTTC
TRBJ1-2 | NA | TRBV10-2 | NA | CASSESAPGAGGYTF | TGCGCCAGCAGTGAGTCGGCGCCAGGGGCGGGTGGCTACACCTTC
TRBJ2-2 | NA | TRBV2 | NA | CASSAGRAGNKVGELFF | TGTGCCAGCAGTGCGGGCCGGGCCGGGAACAAAGTCGGGGAGCTGTTTTTT
TRBJ2-5 | NA | TRBV28 | NA | CASTLQASPETQYF | TGTGCCAGCACCCTACAGGCGTCTCCAGAGACCCAGTACTTC
TRBJ2-3 | NA | TRBV19 | NA | CASSIRGSPDTQYF | TGTGCCAGTAGTATCCGGGGTAGCCCAGATACGCAGTATTTT
TRBJ1-6 | NA | TRBV28 | TRBD1 | CASSFDRGRSSPLHF | TGTGCCAGCAGTTTTGACAGGGGCAGAAGTTCACCCCTCCACTTT
TRBJ1-5 | few | TRBV6-5 | NA | CASSLGGSNQPQHF | TGTGCCAGCAGCCTCGGGGGTAGCAATCAGCCCCAGCATTTT
TRBJ2-3 | NA | TRBV28 | TRBD2 | CASSFGTRFTDTQYF | TGTGCCAGCAGTTTCGGGACTAGGTTCACAGATACGCAGTATTTT
TRBJ1-2 | NA | TRBV7-9 | NA | CASSLGTGQGGYTF | TGTGCCAGCAGCTTAGGTACAGGGCAGGGCGGCTACACCTTC
TRBJ1-1 | NA | TRBV28 | NA | CASSFVSRNTEAFF | TGTGCCAGCAGTTTTGTTTCGCGGAACACTGAAGCTTTCTTT
TRBJ2-7 | once | TRBV29-1 | TRBD2 | CSVENWAGTSGRSYEQYF | TGCAGCGTTGAAAATTGGGCCGGGACTAGCGGGAGGAGCTACGAGCAGTACTTC
TRBJ2-5 | NA | TRBV11-3 | TRBD2 | CASSPGTIETQYF | TGTGCCAGCAGCCCCGGGACTATTGAGACCCAGTACTTC
TRBJ2-3 | NA | TRBV5-1 | NA | CASSEPTDGDTQYF | TGCGCCAGCAGCGAACCTACGGACGGAGATACGCAGTATTTT
TRBJ2-3 | NA | TRBV20-1 | NA | CTGAGTDTQYF | TGCACCGGAGCGGGCACGGATACGCAGTATTTT
TRBJ1-5 | NA | TRBV25-1 | TRBD1 | CASSPGQGNQPQHF | TGTGCCAGCAGTCCGGGACAGGGAAATCAGCCCCAGCATTTT
TRBJ1-5 | once | TRBV28 | NA | CASSPPPVNSNQPQHF | TGTGCCAGCAGTCCGCCGCCGGTGAATAGCAATCAGCCCCAGCATTTT
TRBJ2-5 | once | TRBV3-1/TRBV3-2 | TRBD2 | CASSPGGEGSKETQYF | TGTGCCAGCAGCCCGGGGGGGGAAGGGTCAAAAGAGACCCAGTACTTC
TRBJ1-1 | NA | TRBV5-1 | NA | CASTRKGDTEAFF | TGCGCCAGCACCCGAAAAGGGGACACTGAAGCTTTCTTT